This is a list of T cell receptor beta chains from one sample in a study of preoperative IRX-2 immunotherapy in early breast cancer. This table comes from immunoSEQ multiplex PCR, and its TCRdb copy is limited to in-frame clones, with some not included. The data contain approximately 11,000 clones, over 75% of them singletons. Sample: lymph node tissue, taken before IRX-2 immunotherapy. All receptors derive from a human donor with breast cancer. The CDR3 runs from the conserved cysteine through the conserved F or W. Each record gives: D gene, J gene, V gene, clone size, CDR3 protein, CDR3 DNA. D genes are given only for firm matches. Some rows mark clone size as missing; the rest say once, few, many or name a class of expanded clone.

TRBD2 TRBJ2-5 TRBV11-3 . CASSTRTSGFEETQYF TGTGCCAGCAGCACGAGGACTAGCGGGTTTGAAGAGACCCAGTACTTC
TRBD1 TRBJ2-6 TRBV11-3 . CASSRDSPGGANVLTF TGTGCCAGCAGCCGGGACAGCCCGGGTGGGGCCAACGTCCTGACTTTC
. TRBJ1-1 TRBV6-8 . CASRDRWTEAFF TGTGCCAGCAGGGACAGATGGACTGAAGCTTTCTTT
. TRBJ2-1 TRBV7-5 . CASIKLEGSSYNEQFF TGTGCCAGCATTAAGCTCGAGGGGAGCTCCTACAATGAGCAGTTCTTC
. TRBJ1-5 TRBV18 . CASSPPPGTQPQHF TGTGCCAGTTCACCACCTCCCGGAACTCAGCCCCAGCATTTT
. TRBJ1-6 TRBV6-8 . CASSFGNSPLHF TGTGCCAGCAGTTTCGGGAATTCACCCCTCCACTTT
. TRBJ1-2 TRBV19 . CASSYRELYYGYTF TGTGCCAGTAGTTACAGAGAGCTCTACTATGGCTACACCTTC
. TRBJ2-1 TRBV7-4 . CASSPEGRALGEQFF TGTGCCAGCAGCCCCGAAGGGAGAGCACTCGGTGAGCAGTTCTTC
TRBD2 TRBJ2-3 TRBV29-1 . CSQRGGNTDTQYF TGCAGCCAGCGGGGCGGGAACACAGATACGCAGTATTTT
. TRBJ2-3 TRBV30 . CAWSRADTQYF TGTGCCTGGAGTCGGGCAGATACGCAGTATTTT
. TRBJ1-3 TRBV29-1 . CSVGTGGHTIYF TGCAGCGTTGGTACAGGAGGTCACACCATATATTTT
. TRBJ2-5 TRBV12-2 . CASRSQGGGWFGETQYF TGTGCAAGTCGCTCGCAAGGGGGCGGGTGGTTTGGAGAGACCCAGTACTTC
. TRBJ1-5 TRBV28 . CAQYSGQPESNQPQHF TGTGCCCAATATTCAGGACAGCCAGAAAGCAATCAGCCCCAGCATTTT
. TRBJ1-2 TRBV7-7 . CASSGEGKDYGYTF TGTGCCAGCAGTGGAGAAGGCAAAGACTATGGCTACACCTTC
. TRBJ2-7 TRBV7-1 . CASTPSAEQGHEQYF TGTGCCAGCACCCCTTCTGCCGAACAGGGCCACGAGCAGTACTTC
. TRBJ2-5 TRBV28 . CASRLMGETQYF TGTGCCTCGCGATTGATGGGGGAGACCCAGTACTTC
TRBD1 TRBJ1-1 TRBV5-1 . CASSLGGQANTEAFF TGCGCCAGCAGCTTGGGGGGACAGGCGAACACTGAAGCTTTCTTT
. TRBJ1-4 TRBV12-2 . CASRTTGKRTNEKLFF TGTGCAAGTCGCACTACAGGGAAAAGAACTAATGAAAAACTGTTTTTT
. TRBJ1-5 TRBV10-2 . CASSEAGRNQPQHF TGCGCCAGCAGTGAAGCGGGAAGGAATCAGCCCCAGCATTTT
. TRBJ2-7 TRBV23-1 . CASSDGINRVGEQYF TGCGCCAGCAGTGATGGAATTAACAGGGTCGGCGAGCAGTACTTC
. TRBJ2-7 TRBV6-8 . CASSYLVSYEQYF TGTGCCAGCAGTTACCTTGTCAGCTACGAGCAGTACTTC
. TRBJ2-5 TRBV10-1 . CASGQGAGYGETQYF TGCGCCAGCGGCCAGGGAGCGGGTTATGGAGAGACCCAGTACTTC
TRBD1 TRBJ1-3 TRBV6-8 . CASSRTGVSGNTIYF TGTGCCAGCAGCAGGACAGGGGTCTCTGGAAACACCATATATTTT
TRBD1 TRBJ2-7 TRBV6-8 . CAISMGQNYEQYF TGTGCCATCAGTATGGGACAGAACTACGAGCAGTACTTC
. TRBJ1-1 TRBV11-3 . CASSLPSPNTEAFF TGTGCCAGCAGCTTACCGAGCCCGAACACTGAAGCTTTCTTT
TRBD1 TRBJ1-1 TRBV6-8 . CASSYEVGTGATEAFF TGTGCCAGCAGTTACGAGGTCGGGACAGGGGCCACTGAAGCTTTCTTT
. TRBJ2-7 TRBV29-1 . CSVDQGGTYEQYF TGCAGCGTTGATCAGGGGGGCACCTACGAGCAGTACTTC
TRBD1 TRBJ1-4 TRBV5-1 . CASGRGGANEKLFF TGCGCCAGCGGCAGAGGGGGCGCTAATGAAAAACTGTTTTTT
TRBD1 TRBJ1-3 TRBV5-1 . CASSETTGPSGNTIYF TGCGCCAGCAGCGAGACGACAGGGCCCTCTGGAAACACCATATATTTT
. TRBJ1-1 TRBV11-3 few CASSYGRLNTEAFF TGTGCCAGCAGCTACGGACGTTTGAACACTGAAGCTTTCTTT
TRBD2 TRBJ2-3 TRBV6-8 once CASSYSGLAGVFTTDTQYF TGTGCCAGCAGTTACTCGGGACTAGCGGGAGTTTTTACCACAGATACGCAGTATTTT
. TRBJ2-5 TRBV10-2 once CASSVREKQETQYF TGCGCCAGCAGTGTACGGGAGAAGCAAGAGACCCAGTACTTC
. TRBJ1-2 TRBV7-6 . CASSFKGAGRLYGYTF TGTGCCAGCAGCTTTAAAGGGGCAGGAAGGCTCTATGGCTACACCTTC
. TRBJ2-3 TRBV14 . CASSQDRVRYF TGTGCCAGCAGCCAAGATCGGGTGAGGTATTTT
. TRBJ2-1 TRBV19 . CASSVAESNEQFF TGTGCCAGTAGCGTAGCGGAGTCCAATGAGCAGTTCTTC
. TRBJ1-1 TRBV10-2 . CASSRGLNTEAFF TGCGCCAGCAGCCGGGGGCTGAACACTGAAGCTTTCTTT
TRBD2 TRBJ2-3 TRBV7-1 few CASSLRETSGRADTQYF TGTGCCAGCAGCTTGCGGGAGACTAGCGGGAGGGCAGATACGCAGTATTTT
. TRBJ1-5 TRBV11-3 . CASSFSGTANQPQHF TGTGCCAGCAGCTTTTCAGGGACGGCGAATCAGCCCCAGCATTTT
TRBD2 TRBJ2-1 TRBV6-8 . CASTRGTSGRAPNEQFF TGTGCCAGCACCCGAGGGACTAGCGGGAGGGCCCCCAATGAGCAGTTCTTC
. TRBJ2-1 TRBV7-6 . CARSFSAGLSYNEQFF TGTGCCAGAAGCTTCTCTGCGGGACTTTCCTACAATGAGCAGTTCTTC
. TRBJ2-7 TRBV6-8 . CASRDITYEQYF TGTGCCAGCCGGGACATAACCTACGAGCAGTACTTC
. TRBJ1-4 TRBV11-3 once CASSLVPPMEGYAKLFF TGTGCCAGCAGCTTAGTGCCCCCGATGGAGGGCTATGCAAAACTGTTTTTT
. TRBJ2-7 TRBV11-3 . CASTLTVTSYEQYF TGTGCCAGCACTTTGACAGTTACCTCCTACGAGCAGTACTTC
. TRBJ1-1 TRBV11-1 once CASSLPIRGTEAFF TGTGCCAGCAGCTTACCTATACGGGGGACTGAAGCTTTCTTT
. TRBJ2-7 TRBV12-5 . CASQVTKGEQYF TGTGCTAGTCAGGTAACTAAGGGCGAGCAGTACTTC
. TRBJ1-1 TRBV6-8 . CASSSYYGVEAFF TGTGCCAGCAGCAGTTACTACGGGGTTGAAGCTTTCTTT
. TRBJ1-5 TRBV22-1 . CASSLTVLGGNQPQHF TGTGCCAGCAGTTTGACAGTACTTGGGGGCAATCAGCCCCAGCATTTT
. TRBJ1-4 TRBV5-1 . CASSFSQGTNEKLFF TGCGCCAGCAGCTTTTCACAGGGTACTAATGAAAAACTGTTTTTT
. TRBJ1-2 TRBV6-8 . CASSHPGGNYGYTF TGTGCCAGCAGCCATCCGGGGGGAAACTATGGCTACACCTTC
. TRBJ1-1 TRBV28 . CASSRKRGSAEAFF TGTGCCAGCAGTCGGAAGAGGGGGTCTGCTGAAGCTTTCTTT
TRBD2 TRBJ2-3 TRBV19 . CASSIQASGLDTQYF TGTGCCAGTAGTATTCAGGCTAGCGGGTTAGATACGCAGTATTTT